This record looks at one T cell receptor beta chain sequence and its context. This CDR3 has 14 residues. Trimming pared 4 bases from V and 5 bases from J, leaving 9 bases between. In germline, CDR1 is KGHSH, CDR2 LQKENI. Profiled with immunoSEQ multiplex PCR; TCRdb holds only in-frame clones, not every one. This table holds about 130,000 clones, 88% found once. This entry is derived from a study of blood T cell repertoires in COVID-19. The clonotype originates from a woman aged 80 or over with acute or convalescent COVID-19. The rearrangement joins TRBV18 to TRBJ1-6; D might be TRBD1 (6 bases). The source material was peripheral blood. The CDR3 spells CASSHGQNNSPLHF. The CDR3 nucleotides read TGTGCCAGCTCACACGGACAGAATAATTCACCCCTCCACTTT.